These 25 T cell receptor beta chains were all obtained from the same sample, sequenced in a study of shared clonotypes between healthy human individuals (dated by TCRdb to 2018 to 2021). The method behind the library was the immunoSEQ multiplex PCR assay. The immuneACCESS repertoire file appears here via TCRdb, limited to in-frame rearrangements. These files lack a portion of the clones; in checked studies, under half of the deficit traces to unresolved V genes, and the cause of the others is not known. Present in this sample are approximately 640,000 clones, less than 95% of which were seen just once. The biggest ten clones account for 30% to 40% of the sample. The sequenced sample was memory CD8+ T cells from PBMCs. The sample's cell subset or site label is to be understood as: CD45RO+ cells pooled with CCR7-negative TemRA cells. All receptors come from a man between 18 and 29 years old in good health. Some clones in this sample may be carry-over from other donors' samples.

The gene calls are TRBV2 and TRBJ2-1; TRBD2 matches at 9 bases. After removal of 1 base from V and 5 bases from J, the junction contained 12 bases not matched to a gene. This CDR3 is built from 18 residues. Germline-derived CDR1 and CDR2 are SNHLY and FYNNEI. The DNA for the CDR3 is TGTGCCAGCAGTGAAGACAGGAGCGGGAGGAGGGCCCACAATGAGCAGTTCTTC. Translating gives CASSEDRSGRRAHNEQFF.

The table lists this clone with a count of one. The chain combines TRBV14 with TRBJ1-1; D is undetermined. Germline V CDR1 and CDR2: SGHDN, FVKESK. The CDR3 is made up of 13 amino acids. Trimming stripped 6 bases from V and 1 base from J, with 9 bases between. The CDR3 coding sequence is TGTGCCAGCAGGGGAGACGGGAACACTGAAGCTTTCTTT. Translating it yields CASRGDGNTEAFF.

The CDR3 spells CASSQVLGYDLARTQYF. The CDR3 DNA follows: TGCGCCAGCAGCCAAGTACTAGGATATGACTTAGCTCGGACCCAGTACTTC. The chain links TRBV4-1 to TRBJ2-5; maybe TRBD2 (5 bases). Germline V gives CDR1 MGHRA, CDR2 YSYEKL. The CDR3 is 17 amino acids. The V and J ends lost 1 base and 7 bases respectively, with 22 bases between them.

This chain connects TRBV25-1 to TRBJ2-2; D call uncertain. The CDR3 sequence is 14 residues long. Trimming shortened V by 5 bases and J by 2 bases, and 9 bases separated the two germline ends. Germline loops: CDR1 MGHDK, CDR2 SYGVNS. CDR3 DNA: TGTGCCAGCAGTAGTTCAGATAACACCGGGGAGCTGTTTTTT. It codes for CASSSSDNTGELFF.

In this sample, this clone turned up once. DNA for the CDR3: TGTGCCACCAGCAGCAGGGTGGGGAATGAAAAACTGTTTTTT. Translation gives CATSSRVGNEKLFF. The J gene is TRBJ1-4, the V gene TRBV15; D perhaps matches TRBD1 (5 bases). From germline, CDR1 is LNHNV and CDR2 YYDKDF (reference sequence). The V end lost 3 bases, the J end lost 5 bases, and 10 bases lay between the germline ends. The CDR3 sequence is 14 residues long. Filled out from reference TRBV15 and TRBJ1-4, the complete variable domain reads DAMVIQNPRYQVTQFGKPVTLSCSQTLNHNVMYWYQQKSSQAPKLLFHYYDKDFNNEADTPDNFQSRRPNTSFCFLDIRSPGLGDTAMYLCATSSRVGNEKLFFGSGTQLSVL.

The chain links TRBV7-9 to TRBJ1-2; 7 bases align to TRBD1. V shed 6 bases and J 8 bases; nucleotides not matched to a gene: 12. Germline CDR1 and CDR2: SEHNR and FQNEAQ (reference sequence). The CDR3 has 14 residues. In DNA form, the CDR3 reads TGTGCCAGCAGGGATGATACAGGGGTGCGCGGCTACACCTTC. This translates into CASRDDTGVRGYTF.

The rearrangement links TRBV27 to TRBJ2-5, with D perhaps given as TRBD1 or TRBD2 (5 bases each). Per the germline V gene, CDR1 is MNHEY and CDR2 is SMNVEV (reference sequence). This CDR3 is built from 14 residues. V lost 4 bases and J lost 0, with 9 bases in between. CDR3 coding DNA: TGTGCCAGCAGTTGGGACGGCTACCAAGAGACCCAGTACTTC. The encoded protein is CASSWDGYQETQYF.

V usage is TRBV7-5 and J usage is TRBJ2-7; the table names TRBD1, a call not compared with the DNA. TRBV7-5 constitutes a pseudogene. The CDR3 has 14 residues. The CDR3 bases are TGTGTCAGAAGCCAGACGGACAGGGTCTACGAGCAGTACTTC. This codes for CVRSQTDRVYEQYF.

This clone has more than one count but fewer than ten. This rearrangement joins TRBV7-9 to TRBJ2-7, with D possibly TRBD1 on 6 matching bases. CDR1 SEHNR and CDR2 FQNEAQ come from the germline V gene (reference sequence). The ends were cut back, 5 bases at V and 2 bases at J, with 16 bases in the middle. The CDR3 runs 15 residues. For the CDR3, the DNA is TGTGCCAGCAGCCCCTCAATGGGGGCGACCTACGAGCAGTACTTC. Its protein product is CASSPSMGATYEQYF.

This clone was observed once. The chain uses TRBV5-8 and TRBJ2-1; TRBD2 might be the D (6 bases). Between the trimmed V and J ends, which lost 0 bases and 6 bases, there was a span of 10 bases. The CDR3 consists of 14 residues. Germline lookup yields CDR1 SGHTS and CDR2 YDEGEE. CDR3 residues: CASSLASTSNEQFF. The CDR3 DNA sequence: TGTGCCAGCAGCTTGGCCTCGACTAGCAATGAGCAGTTCTTC. Together with reference TRBV5-8 and TRBJ2-1, the CDR3 gives the full variable domain: EAGVTQSPTHLIKTRGQQATLRCSPISGHTSVYWYQQALGLGLQFLLWYDEGEERNRGNFPPRFSGRQFPNYSSELNVNALELEDSALYLCASSLASTSNEQFFGPGTRLTVL.

The chain recombines TRBV7-8 with TRBJ1-5; 7 nucleotides match TRBD1. With 1 base clipped from V and 4 bases from J, the junction kept 10 bases outside the gene matches. The CDR3 runs to 17 residues. Germline V lookup: CDR1 SGHVS, CDR2 FQNEAQ. This CDR3 is CASSLVGPGGKNQPQHF. In DNA form, the CDR3 reads TGTGCCAGCAGCTTAGTCGGGCCAGGGGGAAAGAATCAGCCCCAGCATTTT. Full variable domain (missing parts from reference TRBV7-8 and TRBJ1-5): GAGVSQSPRYKVAKRGQDVALRCDPISGHVSLFWYQQALGQGPEFLTYFQNEAQLDKSGLPSDRFFAERPEGSVSTLKIQRTQQEDSAVYLCASSLVGPGGKNQPQHFGDGTRLSIL.

This clone was counted once. The chain employs TRBV5-1 and TRBJ2-7; 12 bases match TRBD1. The CDR3 is made up of 15 amino acids. Trimming took 4 bases from V and 4 from J; bases not matched to a gene: 6. CDR1 and CDR2 (germline): SGHRS, YFSETQ. In DNA form, the CDR3 reads TGCGCCAGCAGCGGCGGGACAGGGGGCGCTTACGAGCAGTACTTC. It is translated as CASSGGTGGAYEQYF.

The rearrangement links TRBV19 to TRBJ1-5; D may be TRBD1 (5 bases). V lost 0 bases and J 6 bases, leaving 12 bases between the germline ends. From germline, CDR1 is LNHDA and CDR2 SQIVND (reference sequence). CDR3 length: 15 amino acids. The CDR3 loop is CASSIDPPGRQPQHF. CDR3 nucleotides: TGTGCCAGTAGTATAGATCCCCCGGGACGTCAGCCCCAGCATTTT. Filled out from reference TRBV19 and TRBJ1-5, the complete variable domain reads DGGITQSPKYLFRKEGQNVTLSCEQNLNHDAMYWYRQDPGQGLRLIYYSQIVNDFQKGDIAEGYSVSREKKESFPLTVTSAQKNPTAFYLCASSIDPPGRQPQHFGDGTRLSIL.

This chain links TRBV28 with TRBJ2-7; 9 bases map to TRBD1. The ends lost 3 bases at V and 2 bases at J; junction bases unmatched: 2. Germline lookup yields CDR1 MDHEN and CDR2 SYDVKM. The CDR3 contains 14 residues. CDR3 amino acids: CASSFRDRAYEQYF. CDR3 nucleotides: TGTGCCAGCAGTTTCCGGGACAGGGCCTACGAGCAGTACTTC. Full variable domain (outside the CDR3, taken from reference TRBV28 and TRBJ2-7): DVKVTQSSRYLVKRTGEKVFLECVQDMDHENMFWYRQDPGLGLRLIYFSYDVKMKEKGDIPEGYSVSREKKERFSLILESASTNQTSMYLCASSFRDRAYEQYFGPGTRLTVT.

The chain employs TRBV28 and TRBJ1-5; 11 nucleotides match TRBD1. Germline V gives CDR1 MDHEN, CDR2 SYDVKM. Germline trimming cut 6 bases from V and 1 base from J; bases unmatched to any gene: 5. The CDR3 extends over 16 amino acids. CDR3: CASRDRGLGSNQPQHF. In DNA form, the CDR3 reads TGTGCCAGCAGGGACAGGGGGCTTGGGAGCAATCAGCCCCAGCATTTT.

This rearrangement joins TRBV25-1 to TRBJ2-7, with a weak D call TRBD1 (6 bases). Trimming took off 2 bases at V and 2 bases at J, with 13 bases between the two ends. The CDR3 sequence is 15 residues long. The germline V gene encodes CDR1 MGHDK and CDR2 SYGVNS. The CDR3 region has the DNA TGTGCCAGCAGTGAAAGTCGGAACAGGGCCTACGAGCAGTACTTC. It yields the protein CASSESRNRAYEQYF.

V usage is TRBV5-6 and J usage is TRBJ1-3; a weak D match, TRBD1 (5 bases). V shed 6 bases and J shed 4 bases, with 11 bases lying between them. Germline CDR1 and CDR2: SGHDT and YYEEEE. CDR3 length: 13 amino acids. Here the CDR3 DNA reads TGTGCCAGCAAGTGGGGCTTCGGAAACACCATATATTTT. Protein sequence: CASKWGFGNTIYF.

The rearrangement links TRBV7-8 to TRBJ2-3; no firm D call. There are 14 residues in the CDR3. Per the germline V gene, CDR1 is SGHVS and CDR2 is FQNEAQ. Between the trimmed V and J ends, which lost 5 bases and 3 bases, there was a span of 12 bases. The CDR3 loop reads CASSLRWLTDTQYF. The DNA for the CDR3 is TGTGCCAGCAGCCTCCGTTGGCTAACAGATACGCAGTATTTT.

The chain recombines TRBV19 with TRBJ1-5; 8 bases agree with TRBD1. Germline loops: CDR1 LNHDA, CDR2 SQIVND (reference sequence). V lost 3 bases, J lost 5 bases, and 12 bases stayed unmatched. The CDR3 length is 17 residues. The chain's CDR3 is CASSIIGAGGGYQPQHF. The CDR3 DNA reads as TGTGCCAGTAGTATTATAGGGGCAGGGGGCGGCTATCAGCCCCAGCATTTT.

The chain carries TRBV27 and TRBJ2-1, with a possible D match to TRBD2 (5 bases). Trimming pared 3 bases from V and 3 bases from J, leaving 15 bases between. This CDR3 has 16 residues. CDR1 MNHEY and CDR2 SMNVEV come from the germline V gene (reference sequence). The CDR3 reads CASSFAWLAGYNEQFF. The CDR3 DNA reads TGTGCCAGCAGTTTTGCGTGGCTAGCCGGCTACAATGAGCAGTTCTTC.

V and J are TRBV7-8 and TRBJ1-2; 9 bases match TRBD1. V gave up 5 bases and J gave up 4 bases; unmatched junction bases: 5. Germline CDR1 is SGHVS and CDR2 is FQNEAQ. The CDR3 is 14 residues long. This CDR3 is CASSLPGQGYGYTF. The CDR3 DNA reads TGTGCCAGCAGCCTACCGGGACAGGGCTATGGCTACACCTTC.

The chain is built from TRBV10-2 and TRBJ2-5, with a weak D call TRBD2 (5 bases). The CDR3 extends over 15 amino acids. The germline CDR1 and CDR2 sequences are WSHSY and SAAADI. Trimming took off 3 bases at V and 0 bases at J, with 11 bases between the two ends. This CDR3 reads CASSDRAVYQETQYF. The CDR3, as DNA: TGCGCCAGCAGTGACCGAGCGGTGTACCAAGAGACCCAGTACTTC.

The V and J genes are TRBV6-5 and TRBJ1-2, with 8 bases lining up with TRBD1. This CDR3 has 14 amino acids. From germline, CDR1 is MNHEY and CDR2 SVGAGI. J gave up 5 bases and V 8 bases, and 10 bases lay outside the gene matches. As DNA, the CDR3 is TGTGCCAGCTCTCCGACAGGGGCTGGGTATGGCTACACCTTC. Translation: CASSPTGAGYGYTF.

The genes are TRBV7-3 and TRBJ2-1; D might be TRBD2 (5 bases). The V end lost 2 bases, the J end lost 7 bases, and 15 bases lay between the germline ends. The CDR3 sequence is 15 residues long. Germline CDR1 and CDR2: SGHTA and FQGTGA. As DNA, the CDR3 is TGTGCCAGCAGCTTACTGCCGGGAAGAGGTAATGAGCAGTTCTTC. Translating it yields CASSLLPGRGNEQFF.

The chain is built from TRBV11-2 and TRBJ2-7; 8 bases fit TRBD1. CDR1 is SGHAT and CDR2 is FQNNGV in the germline V gene. This CDR3 is built from 13 residues. CDR3 nucleotide sequence: TGTGCAGTCACGGACAGGGACTCCTACGAGCAGTACTTC. Residues: CAVTDRDSYEQYF. Supplemented by reference TRBV11-2 and TRBJ2-7, the full variable domain reads EAGVAQSPRYKIIEKRQSVAFWCNPISGHATLYWYQQILGQGPKLLIQFQNNGVVDDSQLPKDRFSAERLKGVDSTLKIQPAKLEDSAVYLCAVTDRDSYEQYFGPGTRLTVT.